Included here is one TCR beta chain sequence, with context. The sample holds a few counts of this clone. Its specific antigen is unknown. Qualities for individual bases were not recorded, and no much larger clone is one base off. This sample stems from a study of shared clonotypes between healthy human individuals (dated by TCRdb to 2018 to 2021). Some background on the complete study: A couple of women and a few men aged 18 to 49 years were included in the cohort. For each donor, CD4 naive and CD4 memory were each given three plates, CD8 naive was given two plates, and CD8 memory was given one plate. To estimate repertoire size and how much clonotypes are shared between individuals, the study performed deep sequencing of blood TCR repertoires from a few healthy adults. Libraries were prepared and TCR repertoires were sequenced by different laboratories using diverse techniques, in order to increase sequencing depth and limit assay-specific biases. Per donor, leukapheresis produced somewhere between about 0.9 and 9.5 billion PBMCs.

The germline V gene yields KGHSH for CDR1 and LQKENI for CDR2. The germline V and J ends show losses of 1 base and 2 bases respectively, and no gene match explains 3 bases of the junction. The CDR3, cysteine through phenylalanine, is 17 amino acids long. Only the CDR3 portion is preserved as DNA: 51 bases, with reading frame beginning at the first base. Broader findings and caveats from the paper: Clonotypes shared by all four sorted-subset donors showed higher generation probabilities than non-shared clonotypes. The small number of donors limited the genetic and exposure-history diversity represented. About 5% of naive CD4, more than 3% of naive CD8, roughly 2.4% of memory CD4, and roughly 0.4% of memory CD8 clonotypes were shared across several donors. Sampling was limited to blood, and TCR repertoires in tissue likely differ from TCR repertoires in blood. Larger estimated clonotype richness was generally found for naive subsets than for memory subsets. Based on pairwise subsampling, the degree of clonotype sharing among donors was expected to be affected by sequencing depth. Incomplete sequencing was indicated by rarefaction of sorted-subset datasets, despite the large sequencing depth.

Donors were healthy HIV-negative adults with no recently reported acute infections or vaccinations. Every donor was a Caucasian adult residing in Nashville, Tennessee, USA. CD4+ T cells were enriched through magnetic negative selection, after which naive cells were positively selected on CD45RA and the remaining negative fraction served as the memory subset. After blood collection by leukapheresis, PBMCs were isolated using Ficoll-Histopaque density gradient centrifugation and then cryopreserved in the vapor phase of liquid nitrogen. Purity and quantity of every magnetically sorted T cell population were checked by analytical flow cytometry. From each sorted fraction, genomic DNA was isolated and quantified by UV absorbance on a Nanodrop 2000c. TCR CDR3 regions were amplified from genomic DNA by multiplex PCR using the deep immunoSEQ assay. Extracted genomic DNA from each cell subset was distributed evenly across all wells of several immunoSEQ 96-well plates, and each plate was treated as a replicate. Each replicate PCR for sorted subsets received roughly 200 ng genomic DNA, equal to tens of thousands of T cell genomes. Purified libraries were measured with a Qubit 3.0 fluorometer, size-checked on a Bioanalyzer 2100, and measured again with the KAPA Library Quantification kit. Every immunoSEQ 96-well plate was sequenced on a separate single-read 150-cycle Illumina NextSeq 550 flow cell. Turning to the authors' computational methods: Because the immunoSEQ output included only junctional sequences and no quality scores, the filtering could not be the same as the filtering used for full-length reads. Sequences were annotated with PyIR, a Python wrapper for IgBLAST v1.9, and V/J genes and CDR3 were assigned using IMGT germline references. Reads were removed for weak V/J assignments (E-value above 1e-6), missing CDR3, stop codons, out-of-frame junctions, or ambiguous translated residues. V3J clonotypes were defined by identical inferred V gene, J gene, and CDR3 amino acid sequence. Percentage overlap between repertoires was computed as shared unique clonotypes divided by the size of the smaller repertoire. RTK rarefaction, the Chao1 estimator, and Recon v2.1 estimates of unobserved clonotypes were used to assess repertoire richness. Generation probabilities for all TCRbeta clonotypes obtained by the gDNA method from four donors were computed using OLGA. Held by TCRdb, this immuneACCESS table contains in-frame sequences only and omits some clones. Under half of the omission traces to an unresolved V gene where checked; the cause of the rest is unknown. The DNA was the basis for D and trimming; V, J and clone size are from that table. In all, the sample holds over a million clones, and around 78% of those were seen once. Around 0.61% of the sample rests with the top ten.

The source is a man younger than 35 in good health. Some clones in this sample may be carry-over from other donors' samples. This chain is built from TRBV18 and TRBJ2-6, and 9 bases in between align with TRBD1. Sample: memory CD4+ T cells from PBMCs. The cell subset or site label here, explained by the study, means: CD45RA-negative fraction. This receptor has the CDR3 CASSPRQGVAGANVLTF. The sequenced DNA is TGTGCCAGCTCACCACGACAGGGGGTGGCTGGGGCCAACGTCCTGACTTTC. The full variable domain, completed from the reference TRBV18 and TRBJ2-6 proteins outside the CDR3, reads NAGVMQNPRHLVRRRGQEARLRCSPMKGHSHVYWYRQLPEEGLKFMVYLQKENIIDESGMPKERFSAEFPKEGPSILRIQQVVRGDSAAYFCASSPRQGVAGANVLTFGAGSRLTVL.